This passage covers 8 T cell receptor beta chains from one sample sequenced in a study of blood T cell repertoires in COVID-19. Using immunoSEQ multiplex PCR, the repertoire was profiled, and TCRdb retains in-frame clones only, with some absent. This table holds under 170,000 clones, approximately 86% found once. Material for sequencing was peripheral blood. Every receptor here comes from a woman in her fifties or sixties with active or convalescent COVID-19.

The chain couples TRBV2 to TRBJ1-3, with D uncertain. CDR1 and CDR2 from the germline V gene are SNHLY and FYNNEI. The V end was cut by 4 bases, the J end by 4 bases, with 8 bases between. The CDR3 is 13 residues long. The CDR3: CASSGNSGNTIYF. The CDR3 DNA reads TGTGCCAGCAGTGGGAACAGCGGAAACACCATATATTTT.

V usage is TRBV10-2 and J usage is TRBJ1-4; no definite D call. CDR1 is WSHSY and CDR2 is SAAADI in the germline V gene. CDR3 size: 12 residues. The V end was cut by 3 bases, the J end by 7 bases, with 6 bases between. The DNA for the CDR3 is TGCGCCAGCAGTGAAGTCGGTGAAAAACTGTTTTTT. Protein sequence: CASSEVGEKLFF.

The chain links TRBV6-1 to TRBJ1-3; 7 nucleotides align to TRBD1. Per germline, CDR1 MNHNS and CDR2 SASEGT. CDR3 length: 16 amino acids. The trim removed 4 bases at V and 0 bases at J, leaving 6 bases unmatched. CDR3 DNA: TGTGCCAGCAGTGGACAGGGATTCTCCTCTGGAAACACCATATATTTT. It is translated as CASSGQGFSSGNTIYF.

The genes are TRBV29-1 and TRBJ2-7; D perhaps matches TRBD2 (5 bases). Germline V lookup: CDR1 SQVTM, CDR2 ANQGSEA. Trimming took 7 bases from V and 5 from J, leaving 18 bases between them. The CDR3 consists of 13 residues. The CDR3, as DNA: TGCAGCGCTAACCTAGCTTTCCGCGACGAGCAGTACTTC. Protein: CSANLAFRDEQYF.

The chain has TRBV6-5 and TRBJ2-1, with 7 nucleotides matching TRBD1. Germline lookup yields CDR1 MNHEY and CDR2 SVGAGI. The CDR3 extends over 15 amino acids. J lost 5 bases, V lost 6 bases, and 10 bases had no gene match. CDR3 sequence (DNA): TGTGCCAGCAGCCATCAGACAGGGATTAACAATGAGCAGTTCTTC. Amino acid sequence: CASSHQTGINNEQFF.

The V and J genes are TRBV5-1 and TRBJ1-1; D gene unclear. Germline loops: CDR1 SGHRS, CDR2 YFSETQ. V was cut by 3 bases and J by 0 bases, with 6 bases left in between. This CDR3 is built from 13 residues. CDR3 sequence (DNA): TGCGCCAGCAGCTCGCACATGAACACTGAAGCTTTCTTT. It specifies CASSSHMNTEAFF.

V and J are TRBV19 and TRBJ2-5; D is perhaps TRBD1 (5 bases). This CDR3 is 14 amino acids long. The ends were cut back, 6 bases at V and 2 bases at J, with 13 bases in the middle. Germline V lookup: CDR1 LNHDA, CDR2 SQIVND (reference sequence). In DNA form, the CDR3 reads TGTGCCAGTAGAGCCCGCTCAGGGCAAGAGACCCAGTACTTC. Protein product: CASRARSGQETQYF.

This chain links TRBV4-3 with TRBJ2-5; D gene uncertain. This CDR3 spans 13 amino acids. Germline V gives CDR1 LGHNA, CDR2 YSLEER. Trimming left V 4 bases short and J 5 bases short, with 11 bases between. The CDR3: CASSRGERETQYF. The CDR3 bases are TGCGCCAGCAGCCGAGGTGAGAGGGAGACCCAGTACTTC.